The 11 T cell receptor beta chains listed next were all sequenced from one sample in a study of neurological immune-mediated disorders. TCRdb reprocessed the 5' RACE reads via MiXCR and lists one record per CDR3 protein. The table records over 45,000 distinct CDR3 sequences, roughly 3.2% of them present only once. Sequenced sample: PBMCs. These TCRs come from a woman aged 50 to 60 with multiple sclerosis.

This clonotype has ten or more counts. The V and J genes are TRBV20-1 and TRBJ2-2; TRBD1 matches at 12 bases. Trimming at V came to 5 bases and at J to 1 base, leaving 11 bases not matched to a gene. This CDR3 spans 18 amino acids. CDR1 is DFQATT and CDR2 is SNEGSKA in the germline V gene (reference sequence). CDR3 nucleotide sequence: TGCAGTGCTCTTCCCGGGACAGGGGGCTCCTTGAACACCGGGGAGCTGTTTTTT. Its protein is CSALPGTGGSLNTGELFF.

This clonotype has ten or more counts. A junction end diverges from the germline sequence, so it may reflect a read error. The V gene is TRBV7-2, the J gene TRBJ2-3; 12 bases are shared with TRBD2. The CDR3 is 15 amino acids. Germline V gives CDR1 SGHTA, CDR2 FQGNSA. The CDR3 sequence: CASSLAGGSTDTQYF. CDR3 nucleotide sequence: TGTGCCAGCAGCCTAGCGGGGGGGAGCACAGATACGCAGTATTTT.

This clonotype appeared many times. This sequence joins TRBV29-1 and TRBJ2-3, with D hard to call. Trimming stripped 4 bases from V and 6 bases from J, with 11 bases between. The CDR3 covers 12 residues. The germline V gene has CDR1 SQVTM and CDR2 ANQGSEA. The CDR3 loop is CSVVLQSDTQYF. CDR3 in DNA: TGCAGCGTTGTACTACAGTCCGATACGCAGTATTTT.

The table lists this clonotype with many counts. The J gene is TRBJ2-6, the V gene TRBV12-3 or TRBV12-4; the D gene is possibly TRBD1 (5 bases). The V gene lost 4 bases and the J gene lost 2 bases, with 9 bases spanning the gap. The CDR3 runs 15 residues. CDR3 nucleotides: TGTGCCAGCAGTTCCCAGGGAACTGGGGCCAACGTCCTGACTTTC. This encodes CASSSQGTGANVLTF.

This clonotype was seen repeatedly, ten times or more. In DNA form, the CDR3 reads TGCAGTGCTAGAGACCGGGACAGGGCAGGCAATCAGCCCCAGCATTTT. Translating it yields CSARDRDRAGNQPQHF. The chain carries TRBV20-1 and TRBJ1-5; 9 positions agree with TRBD1. Trimming removed 0 bases from V and 2 bases from J; junction bases left unmatched: 5. This CDR3 region has 16 residues. Per the germline V gene, CDR1 is DFQATT and CDR2 is SNEGSKA (reference sequence).

This clonotype was found many times. The chain carries TRBV15 and TRBJ1-5, with 7 bases aligning to TRBD1. CDR3 length: 15 residues. The V gene's germline CDR1 is LNHNV and CDR2 YYDKDF (reference sequence). The V and J ends lost 3 bases and 10 bases, in that order; junction bases with no gene match: 12. Here the CDR3 reads CATSRQGTALRPQHF. In DNA, the CDR3 is TGTGCCACCAGCAGGCAAGGGACAGCCCTCCGACCCCAGCATTTT.

This clonotype was seen at least ten times. The chain carries TRBV20-1 and TRBJ2-1, with TRBD2 identical over 10 bases. The V gene end was trimmed by 4 bases and the J gene end by 3 bases; junction bases not matched to a gene: 6. CDR3 length: 15 residues. CDR1 is DFQATT, CDR2 SNEGSKA, per germline (reference sequence). CDR3: CSATSSGGGYNEQFF. CDR3 coding DNA: TGCAGTGCTACTTCTAGCGGGGGTGGCTACAATGAGCAGTTCTTC.

There are many counts of this clonotype. The V call is TRBV19, the J call TRBJ2-1; 10 bases are a match to TRBD2. This CDR3 spans 18 amino acids. CDR1 is LNHDA and CDR2 is SQIVND in the germline V gene (reference sequence). V was pared by 4 bases and J by 2 bases, with 11 bases of the junction left unmatched. The CDR3 DNA reads as TGTGCCAGTAGTAAGAGCGGGGGGGCCCTTCCCCCCTACAATGAGCAGTTCTTC. It codes for CASSKSGGALPPYNEQFF.

This clonotype was seen repeatedly, ten times or more. The rearrangement uses TRBV5-1 and TRBJ2-5, with D tentatively TRBD1 (6 bases). V gave up 4 bases and J gave up 0 bases, with 10 bases separating them. CDR1 is SGHRS and CDR2 is YFSETQ in the germline V gene. This CDR3 comprises 14 residues. Here the CDR3 DNA reads TGCGCCAGCAGCACCACAGGGAACCAAGAGACCCAGTACTTC. Encoded protein: CASSTTGNQETQYF.

This clonotype was observed at least ten times. The CDR3: CASSFGTGGVFGTEAFF. In DNA, the CDR3 is TGTGCCAGCAGCTTCGGGACAGGGGGGGTCTTCGGCACTGAAGCTTTCTTT. This chain uses TRBV11-2 with TRBJ1-1, with 11 nucleotides matching TRBD1. Germline CDR1 SGHAT, CDR2 FQNNGV. The trim removed 3 bases at V and 4 bases at J, leaving 10 bases unmatched. The CDR3 loop spans 17 amino acids.

This clonotype was picked up many times. The J gene is TRBJ2-2, the V gene TRBV5-5, with 8 bases that match TRBD2. The CDR3 has 16 amino acids. Unmatched junction bases numbered 8, after V lost 5 bases and J lost 2 bases. From germline, CDR1 is SGHKS and CDR2 YYEKEE (reference sequence). In nucleotides, the CDR3 is TGTGCCAGCAGGGCGACTAGCGCGTTAAACACCGGGGAGCTGTTTTTT. It is translated as CASRATSALNTGELFF.